A single sample is the source of the 29 T cell receptor beta chains below, sequenced in a study of human T cells and chemical hapten exposure. In TCRdb, the RACE reads were re-called with MiXCR into one record per CDR3 protein. Here the sample spans 85,000 to 90,000 distinct CDR3 sequences, around 9.5% being singletons. The sample's time point: pre-sensitization, week 0. The sample's treatment: therapeutic diphenylcyclopropenone sensitization with weekly scalp DPC. The starting material was whole blood, obtained in connection with sensitization to the hapten diphenylcyclopropenone (DPC). These receptors all stem from a woman aged 40 to 50 with alopecia areata. Some clones in this sample may be carry-over from other donors' samples.

This chain uses TRBV20-1 with TRBJ2-1; 8 bases line up with TRBD2. The V segment lost 3 bases and the J segment 3 bases; nucleotides outside the gene matches: 4. The CDR3 has 14 amino acids. Looked up from germline, CDR1 is DFQATT and CDR2 is SNEGSKA (reference sequence). CDR3 nucleotide sequence: TGCAGTGCTAGCGGGGGGGCCCACTACAATGAGCAGTTCTTC. This codes for CSASGGAHYNEQFF.

At least ten counts were recorded for this clonotype. The chain recombines TRBV7-2 with TRBJ2-3; possibly TRBD2 for D (5 bases). The CDR3 consists of 13 residues. CDR1 is SGHTA, CDR2 FQGNSA, per germline. Trimming pared 3 bases from V and 3 bases from J, leaving 7 bases between. CDR3 DNA sequence: TGTGCCAGCAGCTTCCGGGGAACAGATACGCAGTATTTT. It yields the protein CASSFRGTDTQYF. The entire variable domain, with the rest obtained from reference TRBV7-2 and TRBJ2-3, is as follows: GAGVSQSPSNKVTEKGKDVELRCDPISGHTALYWYRQSLGQGLEFLIYFQGNSAPDKSGLPSDRFSAERTGGSVSTLTIQRTQQEDSAVYLCASSFRGTDTQYFGPGTRLTVL.

The CDR3 protein is CSAREARVSNQPQHF. For the CDR3, the DNA is TGCAGTGCTAGAGAGGCCAGGGTTAGCAATCAGCCCCAGCATTTT. This sequence joins TRBV20-1 and TRBJ1-5; maybe TRBD1 (5 bases). This CDR3 is 15 amino acids long. CDR1 and CDR2 (germline): DFQATT, SNEGSKA (reference sequence). V was shortened by 0 bases and J by 0 bases, with 9 bases between the two germline ends.

The chain recombines TRBV4-2 with TRBJ1-5; D perhaps matches TRBD1 (5 bases). V lost 4 bases, J lost 1 base, and 11 bases lay in between. This CDR3 comprises 15 residues. Germline loops: CDR1 LGHNA, CDR2 YNFKEQ. CDR3 DNA sequence: TGTGCCAGCAGCCTCTACCGGGACAGCAATCAGCCCCAGCATTTT. Its translation: CASSLYRDSNQPQHF.

This clonotype appeared a few times. This rearrangement joins TRBV4-3 to TRBJ1-2; D perhaps matches TRBD1 (6 bases). With 0 bases removed from V and 4 bases from J, the gap between germline ends came to 12 bases. CDR1 is LGHNA, CDR2 YSLEER, per germline. The CDR3 has 15 residues. CDR3 protein: CASSQEGGSPYGYTF. The DNA of the CDR3 is TGCGCCAGCAGCCAAGAAGGGGGATCCCCCTATGGCTACACCTTC.

In its sample, this clonotype was seen many times. The V and J genes are TRBV14 and TRBJ2-7; D unclear. CDR3 length: 13 amino acids. V gave up 5 bases and J gave up 1 base, with 9 bases separating them. Germline-derived CDR1 and CDR2 are SGHDN and FVKESK. The CDR3 DNA sequence: TGTGCCAGCAGCTACTCGTGGTCCTACGAGCAGTACTTC. Translation gives CASSYSWSYEQYF.

Only a few counts were recorded for this clonotype. The chain has TRBV4-1 and TRBJ1-1; tentatively, D is TRBD1 (5 bases). The germline V and J ends were trimmed by 2 bases and 4 bases, with 14 bases remaining between them. CDR1 is MGHRA, CDR2 YSYEKL, per germline. The CDR3 consists of 15 residues. The CDR3 DNA sequence: TGCGCCAGCAGCCAATGGGGACCCCCTGGCACTGAAGCTTTCTTT. Translating gives CASSQWGPPGTEAFF.

This chain links TRBV3-1 with TRBJ2-2; 12 bases align to TRBD2. Per the germline V gene, CDR1 is LGHDT and CDR2 is YNNKEL (reference sequence). Trimming removed 0 bases from V and 4 bases from J; junction bases left unmatched: 9. CDR3 length: 19 residues. The CDR3 DNA sequence: TGTGCCAGCAGCCAAGATAGGGCTAGCGGGGGGGCAAGCACCGGGGAGCTGTTTTTT. Translated, it gives CASSQDRASGGASTGELFF.

This clonotype has more than one count but fewer than ten. V usage is TRBV7-2 and J usage is TRBJ1-1, with D unclear. V shed 1 base and J shed 11 bases, with 11 bases lying between them. The CDR3 has 12 residues. Germline CDR1 SGHTA, CDR2 FQGNSA. The CDR3: CASSLGYLNAFF. CDR3 nucleotides: TGTGCCAGCAGCTTAGGGTACCTTAACGCTTTCTTT.

This clonotype was detected ten times or more. This rearrangement joins TRBV6-5 to TRBJ2-6; 7 nucleotides align to TRBD1. The trim removed 7 bases at V and 1 base at J, leaving 4 bases unmatched. This CDR3 has 15 residues. From germline, CDR1 is MNHEY and CDR2 SVGAGI. The CDR3: CASTRTGSGANVLTF. CDR3 DNA: TGTGCCAGCACCCGGACAGGATCTGGGGCCAACGTCCTGACTTTC.

V and J are TRBV5-1 and TRBJ2-7; maybe TRBD2 (5 bases). V gave up 3 bases and J gave up 0 bases, with 10 bases separating them. The CDR3 runs 14 residues. Germline CDR1 reads SGHRS; CDR2 reads YFSETQ. CDR3 DNA sequence: TGCGCCAGCAGCTCCCGGACTGGCTCCTACGAGCAGTACTTC. Its protein is CASSSRTGSYEQYF. Full variable domain (missing parts from reference TRBV5-1 and TRBJ2-7): KAGVTQTPRYLIKTRGQQVTLSCSPISGHRSVSWYQQTPGQGLQFLFEYFSETQRNKGNFPGRFSGRQFSNSRSEMNVSTLELGDSALYLCASSSRTGSYEQYFGPGTRLTVT.

This clonotype has more than one count but fewer than ten. V usage is TRBV27 and J usage is TRBJ1-6; a weak D match, TRBD1 (5 bases). Germline V CDR1 and CDR2: MNHEY, SMNVEV (reference sequence). The CDR3 sequence is 13 residues long. V was trimmed by 3 bases and J by 7 bases, leaving 7 bases between them. The CDR3: CASSLRGNSPLHF. CDR3 in DNA: TGTGCCAGCAGTTTGAGGGGAAATTCACCCCTCCACTTT.

The sample holds many counts of this clonotype. This chain joins TRBV14 and TRBJ1-1; D might be TRBD1 (6 bases). Per germline, CDR1 SGHDN and CDR2 FVKESK. V shed 1 base and J shed 2 bases, with 14 bases lying between them. This CDR3 is built from 16 residues. The CDR3 protein is CASSQVSMTGNTEAFF. DNA for the CDR3: TGTGCCAGCAGCCAAGTATCAATGACAGGAAACACTGAAGCTTTCTTT. The variable domain in full, completed from reference TRBV14 and TRBJ1-1, reads EAGVTQFPSHSVIEKGQTVTLRCDPISGHDNLYWYRRVMGKEIKFLLHFVKESKQDESGMPNNRFLAERTGGTYSTLKVQPAELEDSGVYFCASSQVSMTGNTEAFFGQGTRLTVV.

This clonotype was picked up a small number of times. The chain employs TRBV6-5 and TRBJ1-3, with a possible D match to TRBD1 (6 bases). V was shortened by 5 bases and J by 4 bases, with 21 bases between the two germline ends. The CDR3 has 17 amino acids. Germline V CDR1 and CDR2: MNHEY, SVGAGI. CDR3 nucleotide sequence: TGTGCCAGCAGTCAGGGGACCTCCGGGACACTCGGAAACACCATATATTTT. This encodes CASSQGTSGTLGNTIYF.

There are a few counts of this clonotype. This chain links TRBV7-8 with TRBJ1-5; D is unresolved. V shed 3 bases and J shed 6 bases, with 9 bases lying between them. The CDR3 length is 13 residues. The V gene's germline CDR1 is SGHVS and CDR2 FQNEAQ. CDR3 nucleotide sequence: TGTGCCAGCAGCTTTGGAAGCCCTCAGCCCCAGCATTTT. Translated: CASSFGSPQPQHF. The full variable domain, completed using reference TRBV7-8 and TRBJ1-5, is GAGVSQSPRYKVAKRGQDVALRCDPISGHVSLFWYQQALGQGPEFLTYFQNEAQLDKSGLPSDRFFAERPEGSVSTLKIQRTQQEDSAVYLCASSFGSPQPQHFGDGTRLSIL.

This clonotype was observed many times. V and J are TRBV2 and TRBJ2-1; no clear D. Looked up from germline, CDR1 is SNHLY and CDR2 is FYNNEI. The V gene lost 2 bases and the J gene lost 6 bases, with 11 bases spanning the gap. The CDR3 is 14 amino acids. CDR3 protein: CASSELRRPNEQFF. The CDR3 DNA follows: TGTGCCAGCAGTGAATTAAGGCGTCCCAATGAGCAGTTCTTC.

As concerns this clonotype: A much larger clone differs by one base, so this may be a read error. The chain links TRBV4-3 to TRBJ1-1; the D is unclear. V shed 0 bases and J shed 1 base, with 3 bases lying between them. This CDR3 has 13 residues. Per germline, CDR1 LGHNA and CDR2 YSLEER. CDR3 region: CASSQDWNTEAFF. For the CDR3, the DNA is TGCGCCAGCAGCCAAGATTGGAACACTGAAGCTTTCTTT.

V and J are TRBV7-9 and TRBJ1-2; D possibly corresponds to TRBD1 (5 bases). The CDR3 contains 15 residues. V lost 2 bases and J 0 bases, leaving 10 bases between the germline ends. The V gene's germline CDR1 is SEHNR and CDR2 FQNEAQ (reference sequence). CDR3 in amino acids: CASSLSQGANYGYTF. CDR3 DNA sequence: TGTGCCAGCAGCTTATCTCAGGGAGCTAACTATGGCTACACCTTC.

This clonotype was recorded at least ten times. This sequence joins TRBV20-1 and TRBJ1-2; D ambiguous. The CDR3 contains 12 residues. Germline CDR1 and CDR2: DFQATT and SNEGSKA (reference sequence). V was clipped by 3 bases and J by 8 bases, with 13 bases between them. The CDR3 region has the DNA TGCAGTGCTAGGAGGATTGCCAGGGGCTACACCTTC. It translates to CSARRIARGYTF.

There are a few counts of this clonotype. The chain is built from TRBV5-1 and TRBJ1-1; D unclear. Germline CDR1 SGHRS, CDR2 YFSETQ. Trimming took off 1 base at V and 1 base at J, with 8 bases between the two ends. The CDR3 has 14 residues. The CDR3: CASSLTTQNTEAFF. CDR3 bases: TGCGCCAGCAGCTTGACAACTCAGAACACTGAAGCTTTCTTT.

This clonotype appeared a few times. The chain has TRBV20-1 and TRBJ1-2, with unresolved D. Germline CDR1 reads DFQATT; CDR2 reads SNEGSKA (reference sequence). The CDR3 has 13 amino acids. V was shortened by 3 bases and J by 6 bases, with 14 bases between the two germline ends. The CDR3 region is CSASWRSQDGYTF. Here the CDR3 DNA reads TGCAGTGCTAGCTGGAGGAGCCAGGATGGCTACACCTTC.

This clonotype showed up many times. A read error may produce the germline difference seen at one junction end. The chain recombines TRBV7-2 with TRBJ1-1, with D maybe TRBD1 (5 bases). The V gene's germline CDR1 is SGHTA and CDR2 FQGNSA. CDR3 size: 12 residues. DNA for the CDR3: TGTGCCAGCAGCTTAGAGTCCCCCGTGGGGACCTTT. Protein: CASSLESPVGTF.

This clonotype was seen repeatedly, ten times or more. V and J are TRBV20-1 and TRBJ2-2; D gene unclear. The germline V and J ends were trimmed by 5 bases and 6 bases, with 10 bases remaining between them. Germline CDR1 DFQATT, CDR2 SNEGSKA (reference sequence). CDR3 size: 12 residues. In nucleotides, the CDR3 is TGCAGTGCTCATTATCCGGCCGGGGAGCTGTTTTTT. Translation: CSAHYPAGELFF.

This clonotype showed up many times. The V gene is TRBV7-2, the J gene TRBJ1-5, with unresolved D. The length of the CDR3 is 15 residues. The V gene lost 0 bases and the J gene lost 0 bases, with 6 bases spanning the gap. The germline V gene has CDR1 SGHTA and CDR2 FQGNSA. The CDR3: CASSLALYSNQPQHF. In DNA form, the CDR3 reads TGTGCCAGCAGCTTAGCCCTTTATAGCAATCAGCCCCAGCATTTT. Using reference TRBV7-2 and TRBJ1-5 for the parts outside the CDR3, the full variable domain is GAGVSQSPSNKVTEKGKDVELRCDPISGHTALYWYRQSLGQGLEFLIYFQGNSAPDKSGLPSDRFSAERTGGSVSTLTIQRTQQEDSAVYLCASSLALYSNQPQHFGDGTRLSIL.

This clonotype was counted many times. J is TRBJ2-7 and V is TRBV15; 13 bases line up with TRBD2. The CDR3 length is 18 residues. The junction had 9 bases not matched to a gene; V was cut back by 0 bases and J by 4 bases. Germline V lookup: CDR1 LNHNV, CDR2 YYDKDF (reference sequence). CDR3 nucleotides: TGTGCCACCAGCAGAGAACTCGCGACTAGCGGGGGGCAATACGAGCAGTACTTC. Translation gives CATSRELATSGGQYEQYF.

Many counts were recorded for this clonotype. The J gene is TRBJ1-1, the V gene TRBV6-1; D not certain. The length of the CDR3 is 13 residues. Trimming removed 2 bases from V and 1 base from J, with 5 bases in between. The germline CDR1 and CDR2 sequences are MNHNS and SASEGT. The CDR3 here is CASSEQPNTEAFF. In DNA, the CDR3 is TGTGCCAGCAGTGAACAGCCGAACACTGAAGCTTTCTTT.

The rearrangement joins TRBV12-3 or TRBV12-4 to TRBJ2-1, with no clear D. This CDR3 is 11 amino acids long. V dropped 5 bases and J dropped 5 bases, with 4 bases sitting between them. CDR3 nucleotides: TGTGCCAGCAGTACAAACAATGAGCAGTTCTTC. As protein: CASSTNNEQFF.

This clonotype was seen repeatedly, ten times or more. This rearrangement joins TRBV28 to TRBJ1-1, with D possibly being TRBD1 (5 bases). This CDR3 is 15 amino acids long. Deletions cut 3 bases from V and 1 base from J, with 12 bases between. Per germline, CDR1 MDHEN and CDR2 SYDVKM. As DNA, the CDR3 is TGTGCCAGCAGTTTGCTTGGGGCGGGGAACACTGAAGCTTTCTTT. Translating gives CASSLLGAGNTEAFF.

On this clonotype itself: A read error may be the cause here, since a much bigger clone is one base away. The gene calls are TRBV7-2 and TRBJ1-2; D gene ambiguous. This CDR3 is built from 17 residues. Trimming took 2 bases from V and 6 from J, leaving 22 bases between them. CDR1 and CDR2 from the germline V gene are SGHTA and FQGNSA. The CDR3 loop is CASSLMSSGQRGDGYTF. CDR3 bases: TGTGCCAGCAGCTTAATGTCCTCCGGGCAGAGAGGCGATGGCTACACCTTC.